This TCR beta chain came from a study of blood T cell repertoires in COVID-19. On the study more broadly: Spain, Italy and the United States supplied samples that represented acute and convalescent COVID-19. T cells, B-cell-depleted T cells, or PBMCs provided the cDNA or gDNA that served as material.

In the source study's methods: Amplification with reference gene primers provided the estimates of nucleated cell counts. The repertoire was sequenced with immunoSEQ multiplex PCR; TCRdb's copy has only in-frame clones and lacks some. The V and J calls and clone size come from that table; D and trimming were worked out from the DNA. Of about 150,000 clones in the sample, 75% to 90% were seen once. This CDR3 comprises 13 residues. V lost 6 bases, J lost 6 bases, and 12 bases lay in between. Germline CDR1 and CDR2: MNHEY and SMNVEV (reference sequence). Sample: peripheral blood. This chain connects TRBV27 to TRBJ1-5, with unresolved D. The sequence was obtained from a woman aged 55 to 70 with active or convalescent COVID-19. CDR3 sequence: CASRQYGGQPQHF. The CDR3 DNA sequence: TGTGCCAGCAGGCAATACGGAGGTCAGCCCCAGCATTTT.